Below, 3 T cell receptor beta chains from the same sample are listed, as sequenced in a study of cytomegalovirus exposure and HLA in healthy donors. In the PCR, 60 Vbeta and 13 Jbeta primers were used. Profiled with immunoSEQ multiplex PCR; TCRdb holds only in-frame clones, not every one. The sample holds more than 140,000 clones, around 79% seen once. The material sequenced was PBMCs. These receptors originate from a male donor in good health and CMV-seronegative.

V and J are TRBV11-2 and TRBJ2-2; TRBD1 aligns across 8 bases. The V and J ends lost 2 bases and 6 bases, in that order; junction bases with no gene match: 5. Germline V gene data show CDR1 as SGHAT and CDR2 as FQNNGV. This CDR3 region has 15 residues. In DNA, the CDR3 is TGTGCCAGCAGCTTAATCAGGGGGCAGGCCGGGGAGCTGTTTTTT. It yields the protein CASSLIRGQAGELFF.

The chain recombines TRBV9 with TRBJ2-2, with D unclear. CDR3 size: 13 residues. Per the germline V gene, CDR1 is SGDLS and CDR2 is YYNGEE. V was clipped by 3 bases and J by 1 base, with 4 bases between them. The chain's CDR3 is CASSALNTGELFF. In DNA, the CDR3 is TGTGCCAGCAGCGCCTTGAACACCGGGGAGCTGTTTTTT.

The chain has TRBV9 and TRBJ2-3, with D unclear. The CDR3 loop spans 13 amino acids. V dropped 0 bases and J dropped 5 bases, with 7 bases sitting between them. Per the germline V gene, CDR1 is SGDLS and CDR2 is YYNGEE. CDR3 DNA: TGTGCCAGCAGCGTAGTGGAGAGAGATACGCAGTATTTT. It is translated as CASSVVERDTQYF. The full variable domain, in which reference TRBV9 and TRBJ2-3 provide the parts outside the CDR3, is DSGVTQTPKHLITATGQRVTLRCSPRSGDLSVYWYQQSLDQGLQFLIQYYNGEERAKGNILERFSAQQFPDLHSELNLSSLELGDSALYFCASSVVERDTQYFGPGTRLTVL.